This is a list of T cell receptor beta chains from one sample in a study of CXCR3-negative and CXCR3-positive naive CD8 T cells. Reprocessing the 5' RACE reads, TCRdb reports a single entry for every CDR3 protein and omits DNA. The sample table sets out just under 65,000 distinct CDR3 sequences. Sequencing was done on a sample of naive CXCR3+ CD8+ T cells from blood. These TCRs come from a human donor in good health. Some clones in this sample may be carry-over from other donors' samples. CDR3s include the opening cysteine and the closing phenylalanine or tryptophan. Clone sizes are given selectively: once, few, many, or a class where the clone is expanded.

clone size	V gene	J gene	CDR3 protein
.	TRBV20-1	TRBJ2-7	CSARDQQGAYEQYF
.	TRBV7-6	TRBJ1-2	CASSPAWGSANYGYTF
.	TRBV20-1	TRBJ2-1	CSEPSGRPGPSSSYNEQFF
.	TRBV19	TRBJ1-1	CASSIGDRGMNTEAFF
.	TRBV28	TRBJ1-2	CASSLNTYGYTF
medium-sized	TRBV11-3	TRBJ1-1	CASSARQGRAFF
.	TRBV27	TRBJ1-5	CASSFRGQPQHF
.	TRBV2	TRBJ2-5	CATFVGLSETQYF
.	TRBV29-1	TRBJ1-2	CSVEGRYYGYTF
.	TRBV29-1	TRBJ2-5	CSVEWGGDATETQYF
.	TRBV9	TRBJ2-1	CASSVGLAGIYNEQFF
.	TRBV29-1	TRBJ1-2	CSVGDGRDYGYTF
.	TRBV5-1	TRBJ2-1	CASSLVPDDNEQFF
.	TRBV7-9	TRBJ1-1	CASSLREGPEAFF
.	TRBV29-1	TRBJ2-5	CSGRGTGLETQYF
.	TRBV7-2	TRBJ2-5	CASSLRGPMALQETQYF
.	TRBV5-6	TRBJ1-5	CASSLTRDRGIQPQHF
.	TRBV18	TRBJ2-3	CASSPPSGWADTQYF
.	TRBV29-1	TRBJ1-1	CSVRTGGTEAFF
.	TRBV29-1	TRBJ2-5	CSAHRIQETQYF
.	TRBV6-1	TRBJ2-1	CASKAGDRAYNEQFF
.	TRBV29-1	TRBJ2-6	CSVEGKRAGANVLTF